This entry describes one TCR beta chain. Antigen: not known. This sample is drawn from a study of T cells in localized non-small cell lung cancer. Repertoires were generated with immunoSEQ multiplex PCR, while TCRdb's copy carries only in-frame clones and drops some. This table holds about 70,000 clones, approximately 84% found once. Study-wide results and limits: The highest T cell clonality was in uninvolved adjacent lung, above tumor. Turning up in adjacent lung were a median roughly 50 of the top 100 tumor clones. Longer overall survival was seen with higher T cell density measured in blood.

This specimen consisted of peripheral blood, obtained before any cancer treatment. The receptor's source is a female donor older than 55 with stage I lung adenocarcinoma.

CDR3 sequence (DNA): TGTGCCAGCAGAGGGTCTTCCCCCCTCTACGAGCAGTACTTC. It yields the protein CASRGSSPLYEQYF. This chain links TRBV28 with TRBJ2-7; D is unclear. V was pared by 6 bases and J by 3 bases, with 15 bases between. The V gene's germline CDR1 is MDHEN and CDR2 SYDVKM. The CDR3 totals 14 residues.